The present T cell receptor (beta chain) was sequenced within a study of technical replicates of blood from a handful of donors. Unmatched junction bases numbered 1, after V lost 0 bases and J lost 3 bases. CDR1 is LNHNV and CDR2 is YYDKDF in the germline V gene (reference sequence). The CDR3 covers 14 residues. The table came from immunoSEQ multiplex PCR; TCRdb's copy has only in-frame clones and leaves some out. The sample comprises tens of thousands of clones, around 96% of which are singletons, and 0.2% rests with the top ten. The sample comprised T cells isolated from PBMCs. The origin of this receptor is a human donor in good health. The chain uses TRBV15 and TRBJ1-2, with TRBD1 identical over 7 bases. CDR3 residues: CATSRDQGDYGYTF. Written as DNA, the CDR3 is TGTGCCACCAGCAGAGATCAGGGGGACTATGGCTACACCTTC.